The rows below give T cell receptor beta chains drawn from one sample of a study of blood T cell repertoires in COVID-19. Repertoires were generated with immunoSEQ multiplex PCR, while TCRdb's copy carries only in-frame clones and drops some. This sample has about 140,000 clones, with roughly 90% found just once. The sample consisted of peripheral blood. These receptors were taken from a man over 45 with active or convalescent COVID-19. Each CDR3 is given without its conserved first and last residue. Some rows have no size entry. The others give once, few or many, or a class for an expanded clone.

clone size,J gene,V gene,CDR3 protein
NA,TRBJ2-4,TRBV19,ASSKDREDIQY
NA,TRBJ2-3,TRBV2,ASSDRGTPEDTQY
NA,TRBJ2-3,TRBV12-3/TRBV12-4,ASSRETDTQY
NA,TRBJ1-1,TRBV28,ASSPGGKPEAF
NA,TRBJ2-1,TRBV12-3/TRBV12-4,ASSSGREQF
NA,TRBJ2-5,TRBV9,ASSRDGRAGAYEETQY
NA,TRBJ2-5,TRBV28,ASSLGLQETQY
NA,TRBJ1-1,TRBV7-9,ASSPRDRPDAEAF
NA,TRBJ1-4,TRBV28,ASSLLSGGGEKLF
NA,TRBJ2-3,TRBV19,ASSIVPNQRHTDTQY
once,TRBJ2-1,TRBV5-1,ASSLVGTSGLREQF
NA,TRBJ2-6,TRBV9,ASSVVSSGANVLT
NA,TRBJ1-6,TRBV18,ASSPNRSYNSPLH
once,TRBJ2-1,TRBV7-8,ASSISGRRSYNEQF
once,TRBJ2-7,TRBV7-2,ASSSDRDKEY
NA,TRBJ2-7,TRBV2,ASSTGSYEQY
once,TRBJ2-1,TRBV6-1,ASSEHGGSYNEQF
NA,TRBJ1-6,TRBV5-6,ASSLGRITLNSPLH
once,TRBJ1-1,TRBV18,ASSPNRGGTEAF